The sequence of this T cell receptor beta chain was determined in a study of blood T cell repertoires in COVID-19. The V and J ends lost 4 bases and 0 bases respectively, with 13 bases between them. CDR3 size: 15 residues. CDR1 SGDLS and CDR2 YYNGEE come from the germline V gene. In the original analysis: Estimation of nucleated cell counts was performed using reference gene primer amplification. The table came from immunoSEQ multiplex PCR; TCRdb's copy has only in-frame clones and leaves some out. That table furnishes V, J and clone size, whereas the DNA furnished D and trimming. Found here are around 230,000 clones, approximately 83% of them singletons; the top ten hold around 26%.

This chain connects TRBV9 to TRBJ1-1, with D unclear. The sequence was obtained from a man in his forties with acute or convalescent COVID-19. Sample: peripheral blood. CDR3 amino acids: CASSPNLVVNTEAFF. The CDR3 DNA is TGTGCCAGCAGCCCCAACTTAGTCGTGAACACTGAAGCTTTCTTT.